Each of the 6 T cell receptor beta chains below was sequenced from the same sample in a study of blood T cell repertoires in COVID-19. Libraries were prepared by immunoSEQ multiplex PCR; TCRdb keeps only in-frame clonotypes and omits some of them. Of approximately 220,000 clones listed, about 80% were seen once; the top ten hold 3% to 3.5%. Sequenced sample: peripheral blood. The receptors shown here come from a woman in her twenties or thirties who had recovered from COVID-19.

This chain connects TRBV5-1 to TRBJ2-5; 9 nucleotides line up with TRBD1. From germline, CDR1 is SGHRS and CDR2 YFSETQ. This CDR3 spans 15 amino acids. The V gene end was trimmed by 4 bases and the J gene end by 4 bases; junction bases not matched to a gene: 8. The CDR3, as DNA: TGCGCCAGCAGCCCACAGGGGGCTAGAGGAGAGACCCAGTACTTC. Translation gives CASSPQGARGETQYF.

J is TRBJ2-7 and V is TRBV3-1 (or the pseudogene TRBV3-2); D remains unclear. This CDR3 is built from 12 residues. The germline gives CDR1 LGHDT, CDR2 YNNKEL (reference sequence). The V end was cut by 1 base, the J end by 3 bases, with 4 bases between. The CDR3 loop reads CASSQGLYEQYF. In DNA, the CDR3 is TGTGCCAGCAGCCAAGGTCTCTACGAGCAGTACTTC.

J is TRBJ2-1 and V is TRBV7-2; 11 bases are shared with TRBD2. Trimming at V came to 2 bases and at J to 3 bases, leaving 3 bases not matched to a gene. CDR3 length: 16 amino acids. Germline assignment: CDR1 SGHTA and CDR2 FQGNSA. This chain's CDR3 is CASSLIGTSGYNEQFF. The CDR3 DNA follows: TGTGCCAGCAGCTTAATCGGGACTAGCGGCTACAATGAGCAGTTCTTC.

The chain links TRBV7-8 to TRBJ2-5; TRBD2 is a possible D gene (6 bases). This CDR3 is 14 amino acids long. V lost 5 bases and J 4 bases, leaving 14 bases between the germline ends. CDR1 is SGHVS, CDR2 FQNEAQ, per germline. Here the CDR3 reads CASSLVGLIETQYF. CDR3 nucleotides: TGTGCCAGCAGCCTCGTGGGACTTATAGAGACCCAGTACTTC.

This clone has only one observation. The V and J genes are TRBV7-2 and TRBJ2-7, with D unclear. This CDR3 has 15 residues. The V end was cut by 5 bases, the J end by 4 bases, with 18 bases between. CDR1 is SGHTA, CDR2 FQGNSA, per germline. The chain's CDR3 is CASSPIWAGAYEQYF. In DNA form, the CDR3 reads TGTGCCAGCAGCCCAATATGGGCCGGTGCGTACGAGCAGTACTTC.

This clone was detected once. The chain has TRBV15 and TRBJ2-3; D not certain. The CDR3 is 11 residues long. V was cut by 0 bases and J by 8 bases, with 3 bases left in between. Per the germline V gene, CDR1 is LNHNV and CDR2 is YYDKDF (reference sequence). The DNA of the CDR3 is TGTGCCACCAGCAGAGACGGTACGCAGTATTTT. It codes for CATSRDGTQYF.